This T cell receptor beta chain originates from a study of blood T cell repertoires in COVID-19. The wider study: COVID-19 samples from acute and convalescent phases originated in the United States, Italy and Spain. T cells, B-cell-depleted T cells, or PBMCs provided the cDNA or gDNA that served as material.

Those enrolled in Seattle joined during active infection and were followed longitudinally afterward. CDR1 and CDR2 (germline): MNHEY, SVGAGI. V was pared by 5 bases and J by 8 bases, with 7 bases between. The CDR3 spans 12 residues. The sample holds one count of this clone. How the authors handled the data: Estimation of nucleated cell counts relied on the amplification of reference gene primers. TCRdb keeps only in-frame clones here, not all; method: immunoSEQ multiplex PCR. The V and J calls and the clone size are those of that table, but D and trimming were determined from the DNA. Among approximately 200,000 clones listed, about 93% were seen once.

The sequence came from a man aged 30-40 years with COVID-19, enrolled during active disease. The sequenced sample was peripheral blood. This chain joins TRBV6-5 and TRBJ1-6; perhaps TRBD1 as D (5 bases). In DNA form, the CDR3 reads TGTGCCAGCAGTCTGGGGCATTCACCCCTCCACTTT. It specifies CASSLGHSPLHF.